One and the same sample provided the 29 T cell receptor beta chains below, sequenced in a study of blood T cell repertoires in COVID-19. TCRdb's copy holds only in-frame clones and misses some; the assay was immunoSEQ multiplex PCR. The sample yields 330,000 or so clones, roughly 89% seen once. Material: peripheral blood. The receptors derive from a woman aged 55-70 years with COVID-19, enrolled during active disease.

J is TRBJ1-1 and V is TRBV11-2, with TRBD1 matching 8 bases. Unmatched junction bases numbered 14, after V lost 0 bases and J lost 5 bases. This CDR3 comprises 18 residues. Germline values: CDR1 SGHAT, CDR2 FQNNGV. The CDR3 reads CASSLEPTWDRPGTEAFF. The CDR3, as DNA: TGTGCCAGCAGCTTAGAGCCAACCTGGGACAGGCCGGGGACTGAAGCTTTCTTT.

This chain connects TRBV2 to TRBJ1-4; TRBD1 might be the D (6 bases). Trimming removed 5 bases at V and 3 bases at J, with 13 bases between. The germline V gene encodes CDR1 SNHLY and CDR2 FYNNEI. The CDR3 totals 15 residues. This chain's CDR3 is CASSLQGTANEKLFF. CDR3 in DNA: TGTGCCAGCAGTTTACAGGGTACGGCTAATGAAAAACTGTTTTTT.

CDR3: CSVILAGGQGARNTIYF. The CDR3 region has the DNA TGCAGCGTTATTCTGGCCGGTGGACAGGGGGCGAGAAACACCATATATTTT. This sequence joins TRBV29-1 and TRBJ1-3; the match to TRBD1 covers 11 bases. V trimming: 5 bases; J trimming: 5 bases; junction bases outside the gene matches: 14. The CDR3 has 17 amino acids. Germline CDR1 SQVTM, CDR2 ANQGSEA.

This clone was seen only once. This chain uses TRBV27 with TRBJ1-5; TRBD1 matches 10 bases. This CDR3 has 14 amino acids. V lost 6 bases and J lost 6; bases outside the gene matches: 5. CDR1 MNHEY and CDR2 SMNVEV come from the germline V gene (reference sequence). Here the CDR3 DNA reads TGTGCCAGCAGGTCGACAGGGGGCGTTCAGCCCCAGCATTTT. Amino acids: CASRSTGGVQPQHF.

The chain is built from TRBV6-6 and TRBJ1-6; D uncertain. CDR1 and CDR2 from the germline V gene are MNHNY and SVGAGI (reference sequence). The CDR3 loop spans 17 amino acids. Deletions cut 5 bases from V and 0 bases from J, with 14 bases between. CDR3 sequence reads: CASSPSVRLSYNSPLHF. The CDR3 region has the DNA TGTGCCAGCAGTCCGAGTGTACGACTCTCCTATAATTCACCCCTCCACTTT.

This clone appeared once. The chain has TRBV3-1 (or the pseudogene TRBV3-2) and TRBJ1-1; 8 bases map to TRBD1. There are 15 residues in the CDR3. Unmatched junction bases numbered 8, after V lost 8 bases and J lost 0 bases. In germline, CDR1 is LGHDT, CDR2 YNNKEL (reference sequence). The CDR3 sequence is CASGDRGLMNTEAFF. CDR3 coding DNA: TGTGCCAGCGGAGACAGGGGACTCATGAACACTGAAGCTTTCTTT.

This chain joins TRBV6-5 and TRBJ1-1; D unclear. Trimming left V 3 bases short and J 11 bases short, with 10 bases between. Germline assignment: CDR1 MNHEY and CDR2 SVGAGI. The CDR3 has 11 residues. The CDR3 DNA is TGTGCCAGCAGTTATGAGGATCGGGCTTTCTTT. Protein product: CASSYEDRAFF.

This clone appeared a few times. The chain employs TRBV3-1 (or the pseudogene TRBV3-2) and TRBJ2-1, with TRBD1 matching over 7 bases. CDR3 length: 15 residues. Germline V gives CDR1 LGHDT, CDR2 YNNKEL (reference sequence). The ends lost 5 bases at V and 2 bases at J; junction bases unmatched: 6. The CDR3 DNA sequence: TGTGCCAGCAGCTCTCGACAGGGAACCTACAATGAGCAGTTCTTC. Translated, it gives CASSSRQGTYNEQFF.

The V gene is TRBV7-2, the J gene TRBJ2-7, with TRBD2 identical over 10 bases. The length of the CDR3 is 16 residues. V was clipped by 2 bases and J by 3 bases; unmatched bases: 7. Germline-derived CDR1 and CDR2 are SGHTA and FQGNSA. The CDR3 DNA is TGTGCCAGCAGCTTACAGGAGCGGGGGGGGATCTACGAGCAGTACTTC. The encoded protein is CASSLQERGGIYEQYF.

The CDR3 sequence: CASSTLRGGATEAFF. The CDR3 DNA follows: TGTGCCAGTAGTACCCTCAGAGGGGGCGCGACTGAAGCTTTCTTT. This chain uses TRBV19 with TRBJ1-1; 7 nucleotides match TRBD1. CDR1 and CDR2 from the germline V gene are LNHDA and SQIVND (reference sequence). The CDR3 spans 15 residues. J gave up 5 bases and V 4 bases, and 10 bases lay outside the gene matches.

The chain's CDR3 is CASSQDETGGPYEQYF. CDR3 DNA: TGTGCCAGCAGCCAAGATGAGACGGGGGGCCCCTACGAGCAGTACTTC. The J gene is TRBJ2-7, the V gene TRBV14, with D perhaps TRBD2 (7 bases). V gave up 0 bases and J gave up 2 bases, with 14 bases separating them. The CDR3 has 16 amino acids. Germline CDR1 and CDR2: SGHDN and FVKESK.

V is TRBV2 and J is TRBJ1-2, with D perhaps matching TRBD1 (6 bases). CDR1 and CDR2 (germline): SNHLY, FYNNEI. This CDR3 has 14 residues. V dropped 7 bases and J dropped 0 bases, with 12 bases sitting between them. CDR3: CASKRQATNYGYTF. The CDR3 region has the DNA TGTGCCAGCAAGAGACAGGCGACTAACTATGGCTACACCTTC.

The V call is TRBV28, the J call TRBJ1-2, with D unresolved. The germline V and J ends were trimmed by 2 bases and 1 base, with 14 bases remaining between them. The CDR3 has 16 residues. From germline, CDR1 is MDHEN and CDR2 SYDVKM. CDR3 amino acids: CASSLRSQLVNYGYTF. CDR3 DNA: TGTGCCAGCAGTTTAAGGTCACAGTTAGTTAACTATGGCTACACCTTC.

This clone was counted many times. The V and J genes are TRBV2 and TRBJ2-2; 12 bases line up with TRBD1. The CDR3 totals 17 residues. Germline loops: CDR1 SNHLY, CDR2 FYNNEI. With 3 bases clipped from V and 4 bases from J, the junction kept 6 bases outside the gene matches. The CDR3 spells CASSDRTGQGATGELFF. The CDR3 DNA sequence: TGTGCCAGCAGTGACAGGACGGGACAGGGGGCCACCGGGGAGCTGTTTTTT.

This sequence joins TRBV7-6 and TRBJ2-7; 8 nucleotides line up with TRBD1. Germline V gene data show CDR1 as SGHVS and CDR2 as FNYEAQ. With 0 bases clipped from V and 5 bases from J, the junction kept 9 bases outside the gene matches. The CDR3 runs 16 residues. CDR3 residues: CASSLARGQGRDEQYF. In DNA form, the CDR3 reads TGTGCCAGCAGCTTAGCGCGTGGACAGGGAAGGGACGAGCAGTACTTC.

The J gene is TRBJ2-3, the V gene TRBV11-1; tentative D call: TRBD1 (5 bases). The CDR3 has 14 residues. V lost 5 bases, J lost 3 bases, and 12 bases lay in between. Germline-derived CDR1 and CDR2 are SGHAT and FQDESV (reference sequence). The CDR3 loop reads CASSRTGETDTQYF. For the CDR3, the DNA is TGTGCCAGCAGCCGTACAGGAGAGACAGATACGCAGTATTTT.

This clone was counted a single time. V gene TRBV2 combines with J gene TRBJ1-1, with 9 bases identical to TRBD1. Per germline, CDR1 SNHLY and CDR2 FYNNEI. Trimming took 5 bases from V and 7 from J; bases not matched to a gene: 8. The CDR3 sequence is 14 residues long. DNA for the CDR3: TGTGCCAGCAGTCCCGGGACAGGGAACGGTGAAGCTTTCTTT. It codes for CASSPGTGNGEAFF.

The V gene is TRBV11-2, the J gene TRBJ2-2; D may be TRBD1 (6 bases). Germline V gives CDR1 SGHAT, CDR2 FQNNGV. CDR3 length: 15 residues. With 2 bases removed from V and 0 bases from J, the gap between germline ends came to 7 bases. The CDR3 loop is CASSLWTANTGELFF. The CDR3, as DNA: TGTGCCAGCAGCTTATGGACAGCGAACACCGGGGAGCTGTTTTTT.

The chain couples TRBV30 to TRBJ2-1; TRBD2 matches at 8 bases. With 3 bases clipped from V and 7 bases from J, the junction kept 11 bases outside the gene matches. Germline V gene sequence: CDR1 GTSNPN, CDR2 SVGIG (reference sequence). The CDR3 contains 15 residues. The CDR3 nucleotides are TGTGCCTGGAGCGGGGTTAGCGGGGTGGGGAATGAGCAGTTCTTC. Protein product: CAWSGVSGVGNEQFF.

The rearrangement joins TRBV6-1 to TRBJ2-7; TRBD2 agrees at 7 bases. The V gene's germline CDR1 is MNHNS and CDR2 SASEGT. The CDR3 has 15 amino acids. The V segment lost 0 bases and the J segment 4 bases; nucleotides outside the gene matches: 6. The CDR3 nucleotides are TGTGCCAGCAGTGAAGCAGCGGGGATTCAGTACGAGCAGTACTTC. This encodes CASSEAAGIQYEQYF.

The gene calls are TRBV7-7 and TRBJ2-6; tentative D call: TRBD1 (6 bases). The CDR3 has 15 amino acids. Trimming removed 5 bases at V and 4 bases at J, with 12 bases between. The germline V gene encodes CDR1 SSHAT and CDR2 FNYEAQ (reference sequence). The CDR3 DNA sequence: TGTGCCAGCAGCCCAGGACAGTCGGGGGCCAACGTCCTGACTTTC. This gives the protein CASSPGQSGANVLTF.

This sequence joins TRBV5-5 and TRBJ2-1; 7 bases align to TRBD1. After removal of 3 bases from V and 5 bases from J, the junction contained 8 bases not matched to a gene. Germline assignment: CDR1 SGHKS and CDR2 YYEKEE (reference sequence). The CDR3 runs to 15 residues. CDR3 amino acids: CASSSSQGTHNEQFF. CDR3 nucleotide sequence: TGTGCCAGCAGCTCGTCACAGGGGACGCACAATGAGCAGTTCTTC.

The chain has TRBV27 and TRBJ1-1; weak D call: TRBD1 (6 bases). The ends were cut back, 5 bases at V and 0 bases at J, with 13 bases in the middle. The CDR3 covers 15 residues. Germline lookup yields CDR1 MNHEY and CDR2 SMNVEV (reference sequence). Here the CDR3 reads CASSMGARVNTEAFF. DNA of the CDR3: TGTGCCAGCAGTATGGGGGCGCGGGTGAACACTGAAGCTTTCTTT.

This chain connects TRBV18 to TRBJ2-7; D is unclear. In germline, CDR1 is KGHSH, CDR2 LQKENI. V shed 3 bases and J shed 0 bases, with 9 bases lying between them. The length of the CDR3 is 14 residues. For the CDR3, the DNA is TGTGCCAGCTCACCTACTGAGAGCTCCTACGAGCAGTACTTC. This sequence encodes CASSPTESSYEQYF.

The chain links TRBV7-6 to TRBJ2-3, with D perhaps matching TRBD2 (6 bases). Looked up from germline, CDR1 is SGHVS and CDR2 is FNYEAQ. V lost 3 bases and J lost 2, with 12 bases in between. The CDR3 spans 15 residues. This chain's CDR3 is CASSLGRGFTDTQYF. CDR3 bases: TGTGCCAGCAGCTTGGGACGGGGGTTCACAGATACGCAGTATTTT. Complete variable domain (other parts from reference TRBV7-6 and TRBJ2-3): GAGVSQSPRYKVTKRGQDVALRCDPISGHVSLYWYRQALGQGPEFLTYFNYEAQQDKSGLPNDRFSAERPEGSISTLTIQRTEQRDSAMYRCASSLGRGFTDTQYFGPGTRLTVL.

The J gene is TRBJ2-1, the V gene TRBV19, with 10 bases that match TRBD1. CDR1 is LNHDA, CDR2 SQIVND, per germline (reference sequence). V lost 5 bases to trimming and J lost 7 bases; unmatched junction nucleotides: 8. The CDR3 runs 15 residues. CDR3 in amino acids: CASSRWDRGGNEQFF. CDR3 bases: TGTGCCAGTAGTCGCTGGGACAGGGGTGGGAATGAGCAGTTCTTC.

For the CDR3, the DNA is TGTGCCAGCAGTGAAAATCTAGCGGCGGGCTCCTACGAGCAGTACTTC. It specifies CASSENLAAGSYEQYF. This rearrangement joins TRBV6-1 to TRBJ2-7, with 7 bases fitting TRBD2. The CDR3 totals 16 residues. J was trimmed by 0 bases and V by 2 bases; bases with no gene match: 7. Per the germline V gene, CDR1 is MNHNS and CDR2 is SASEGT.

Note on this clone: One junction end does not reproduce the germline sequence, and a read error may be involved. The rearrangement links TRBV19 to TRBJ1-5; D might be TRBD1 (6 bases). The CDR3 runs 13 residues. CDR1 and CDR2 (germline): LNHDA, SQIVND (reference sequence). CDR3 in DNA: TGTGCCAGTAGTGCGACAGGCAATAAGCCCCAGCATTTT. The encoded protein is CASSATGNKPQHF. The whole variable domain, remainder taken from reference TRBV19 and TRBJ1-5, is DGGITQSPKYLFRKEGQNVTLSCEQNLNHDAMYWYRQDPGQGLRLIYYSQIVNDFQKGDIAEGYSVSREKKESFPLTVTSAQKNPTAFYLCASSATGNKPQHFGDGTRLSIL.

This chain connects TRBV19 to TRBJ2-3; 8 nucleotides align to TRBD1. CDR1 is LNHDA, CDR2 SQIVND, per germline (reference sequence). V shed 4 bases, J shed 0 bases, and the junction held 6 bases outside the gene matches. The CDR3 length is 16 residues. This chain's CDR3 is CASSSRGHASTDTQYF. CDR3 coding DNA: TGTGCCAGTAGTAGCAGGGGGCACGCTAGCACAGATACGCAGTATTTT.